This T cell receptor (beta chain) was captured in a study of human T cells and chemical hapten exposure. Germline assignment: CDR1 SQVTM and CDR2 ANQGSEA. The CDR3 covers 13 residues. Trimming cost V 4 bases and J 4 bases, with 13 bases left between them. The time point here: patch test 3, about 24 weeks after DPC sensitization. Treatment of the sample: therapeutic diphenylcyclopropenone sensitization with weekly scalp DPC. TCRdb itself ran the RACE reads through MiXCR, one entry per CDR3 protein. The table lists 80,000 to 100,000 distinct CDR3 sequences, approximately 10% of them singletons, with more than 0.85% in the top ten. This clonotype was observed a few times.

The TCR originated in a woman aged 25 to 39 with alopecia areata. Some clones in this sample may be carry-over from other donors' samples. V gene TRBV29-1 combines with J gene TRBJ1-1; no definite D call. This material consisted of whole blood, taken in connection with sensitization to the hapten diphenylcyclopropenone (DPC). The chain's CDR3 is CSVVREFGTEAFF. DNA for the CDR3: TGCAGCGTTGTTAGGGAGTTCGGCACTGAAGCTTTCTTT. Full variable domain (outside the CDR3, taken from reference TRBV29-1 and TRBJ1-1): SAVISQKPSRDICQRGTSLTIQCQVDSQVTMMFWYRQQPGQSLTLIATANQGSEATYESGFVIDKFPISRPNLTFSTLTVSNMSPEDSSIYLCSVVREFGTEAFFGQGTRLTVV.